Listed here are 20 T cell receptor beta chains from one sample, sequenced in a study of OX40 agonist ivuxolimab in advanced cancers. Data came from immunoSEQ multiplex PCR; TCRdb stores just in-frame clones and leaves some out. The sample contains under 95,000 clones, 87% of which appear only once. Sequenced here: CD4+ or CD8+ T cells sorted from blood, sampled in a trial of the OX40 agonist ivuxolimab. Receptor source: an adult with an advanced solid tumor such as melanoma, head and neck, liver or kidney cancer.

The J gene is TRBJ1-3, the V gene TRBV11-2; D gene uncertain. Trimming shortened V by 5 bases and J by 1 base, and 12 bases separated the two germline ends. Per the germline V gene, CDR1 is SGHAT and CDR2 is FQNNGV. The CDR3 extends over 15 amino acids. The CDR3 protein is CASSAATFSGNTIYF. CDR3 nucleotides: TGTGCCAGCAGCGCCGCGACATTTTCTGGAAACACCATATATTTT. The full variable domain, completed using reference TRBV11-2 and TRBJ1-3, is EAGVAQSPRYKIIEKRQSVAFWCNPISGHATLYWYQQILGQGPKLLIQFQNNGVVDDSQLPKDRFSAERLKGVDSTLKIQPAKLEDSAVYLCASSAATFSGNTIYFGEGSWLTVV.

The gene calls are TRBV13 and TRBJ1-1; D may be TRBD1 (5 bases). Trimming removed 6 bases from V and 0 bases from J, with 14 bases in between. Germline lookup yields CDR1 PRHDT and CDR2 FYEKMQ (reference sequence). The CDR3 contains 15 residues. The CDR3 here is CASRRGGGMNTEAFF. The CDR3 coding sequence is TGTGCCAGCAGACGGGGGGGTGGTATGAACACTGAAGCTTTCTTT.

The chain couples TRBV28 to TRBJ1-2, with a weak D call TRBD1 (5 bases). CDR1 and CDR2 (germline): MDHEN, SYDVKM. This CDR3 is 14 amino acids long. Trimming pared 5 bases from V and 4 bases from J, leaving 14 bases between. The CDR3 nucleotides read TGTGCCAGCAGTATACCGGGACCGGCCTATGGCTACACCTTC. Translation: CASSIPGPAYGYTF.

The chain couples TRBV19 to TRBJ2-2, with unresolved D. Germline assignment: CDR1 LNHDA and CDR2 SQIVND (reference sequence). V lost 1 base to trimming and J lost 1 base, with 4 bases between them. CDR3 length: 14 amino acids. This CDR3 reads CASSIAGNTGELFF. CDR3 DNA: TGTGCCAGTAGTATAGCAGGGAACACCGGGGAGCTGTTTTTT.

The chain recombines TRBV4-1 with TRBJ2-1; 15 bases align to TRBD2. This CDR3 region has 21 residues. V trimming: 1 base; J trimming: 0 bases; junction bases outside the gene matches: 10. The V gene's germline CDR1 is MGHRA and CDR2 YSYEKL. The CDR3 nucleotides are TGCGCCAGCAGCCAAGTTCAAGGGACTAGCGGGAGGAGGAGCTCCTACAATGAGCAGTTCTTC. Residues: CASSQVQGTSGRRSSYNEQFF.

The rearrangement joins TRBV7-2 to TRBJ2-5; 8 bases are shared with TRBD1. The V and J ends lost 5 bases and 4 bases, in that order; junction bases with no gene match: 9. The CDR3 is 15 amino acids. Germline assignment: CDR1 SGHTA and CDR2 FQGNSA. In nucleotides, the CDR3 is TGTGCCAGCAGCCCAGACAGGGGTTGGGGAGAGACCCAGTACTTC. Protein sequence: CASSPDRGWGETQYF.

This chain links TRBV2 with TRBJ1-1, with D uncertain. Germline CDR1 and CDR2: SNHLY and FYNNEI. This CDR3 has 12 residues. V lost 8 bases to trimming and J lost 6 bases, with 13 bases between them. This chain's CDR3 is CASLSPRPEAFF. CDR3 in DNA: TGTGCCAGCCTATCTCCTCGGCCTGAAGCTTTCTTT.

By its share, this clone is medium-sized. The chain uses TRBV30 and TRBJ1-3; D remains ambiguous. The germline V gene encodes CDR1 GTSNPN and CDR2 SVGIG (reference sequence). V was cut by 3 bases and J by 6 bases, with 9 bases left in between. The CDR3 totals 12 residues. The CDR3: CAWRAVENTIYF. The CDR3 DNA reads as TGTGCCTGGAGGGCGGTCGAAAACACCATATATTTT.

This clone was picked up one time. This chain links TRBV19 with TRBJ1-1, with 9 bases matching TRBD1. Germline V gives CDR1 LNHDA, CDR2 SQIVND (reference sequence). Trimming took 5 bases from V and 1 from J; bases not matched to a gene: 5. This CDR3 region has 15 residues. The CDR3 spells CASSATGGWNTEAFF. DNA of the CDR3: TGTGCCAGTAGTGCTACAGGGGGCTGGAACACTGAAGCTTTCTTT.

V and J are TRBV5-1 and TRBJ2-3; 9 bases map to TRBD1. The CDR3 runs to 14 residues. V lost 7 bases and J lost 4; bases outside the gene matches: 7. Germline assignment: CDR1 SGHRS and CDR2 YFSETQ. CDR3 nucleotides: TGCGCCAGCGGCGGCGGGACAGGGCCAGATACGCAGTATTTT. Residues: CASGGGTGPDTQYF.

The genes are TRBV7-2 and TRBJ2-3; 10 nucleotides align to TRBD2. V was pared by 4 bases and J by 2 bases, with 6 bases of the junction left unmatched. This CDR3 has 16 residues. Germline V CDR1 and CDR2: SGHTA, FQGNSA. CDR3 in amino acids: CASSSLTSGTTDTQYF. The CDR3 DNA follows: TGTGCCAGCAGCTCTCTAACTAGCGGGACCACAGATACGCAGTATTTT.

The CDR3 is CASSIRVGRQPIYGYTF. CDR3 bases: TGTGCCAGTAGTATTAGAGTCGGACGGCAGCCGATCTATGGCTACACCTTC. The chain recombines TRBV19 with TRBJ1-2; D uncertain. This CDR3 has 17 residues. The ends were cut back, 3 bases at V and 4 bases at J, with 21 bases in the middle. Germline values: CDR1 LNHDA, CDR2 SQIVND (reference sequence).

The CDR3 nucleotides are TGTGCCAGCACCAGCGGGGGCTCCTACGAGCAGTACTTC. Protein product: CASTSGGSYEQYF. The chain recombines TRBV2 with TRBJ2-7, with TRBD2 matching 8 bases. The V gene end was trimmed by 7 bases and the J gene end by 0 bases; junction bases not matched to a gene: 2. The CDR3 covers 13 residues. Germline CDR1 and CDR2: SNHLY and FYNNEI. Full variable domain (remainder filled in from reference TRBV2 and TRBJ2-7): EPEVTQTPSHQVTQMGQEVILRCVPISNHLYFYWYRQILGQKVEFLVSFYNNEISEKSEIFDDQFSVERPDGSNFTLKIRSTKLEDSAMYFCASTSGGSYEQYFGPGTRLTVT.

The rearrangement links TRBV5-1 to TRBJ2-5; 7 bases are a match to TRBD2. From germline, CDR1 is SGHRS and CDR2 YFSETQ. The CDR3 spans 16 residues. Trimming at V came to 0 bases and at J to 0 bases, leaving 5 bases not matched to a gene. This CDR3 reads CASSLGPAGNQETQYF. The CDR3, as DNA: TGCGCCAGCAGCTTGGGCCCAGCGGGGAACCAAGAGACCCAGTACTTC.

This sequence joins TRBV6-5 and TRBJ1-1; 8 bases align to TRBD1. The ends lost 7 bases at V and 1 base at J; junction bases unmatched: 2. This CDR3 is built from 13 residues. Germline V gives CDR1 MNHEY, CDR2 SVGAGI. The CDR3 region has the DNA TGTGCCAGCATCGGGACAGGGAACACTGAAGCTTTCTTT. It codes for CASIGTGNTEAFF.

This clone was seen only a few times. The V call is TRBV29-1, the J call TRBJ1-1; D is undetermined. V lost 4 bases and J 3 bases, leaving 9 bases between the germline ends. Germline loops: CDR1 SQVTM, CDR2 ANQGSEA. The CDR3 consists of 12 residues. CDR3 region: CSVGAGDTEAFF. CDR3 DNA sequence: TGCAGCGTTGGCGCTGGGGACACTGAAGCTTTCTTT.

The V and J genes are TRBV12-5 and TRBJ2-3; tentatively, D is TRBD1 or TRBD2 (5 bases each). The CDR3 contains 14 residues. The germline CDR1 and CDR2 sequences are LGHNT and FRNRAP. V was clipped by 5 bases and J by 8 bases, with 17 bases between them. CDR3 nucleotides: TGTGCTAGTGGTGTAACCGGGACCGGACGTACGCAGTATTTT. This translates into CASGVTGTGRTQYF.

This chain connects TRBV6-5 to TRBJ1-3; D ambiguous. Trimming pared 2 bases from V and 0 bases from J, leaving 8 bases between. This CDR3 region has 15 residues. CDR1 is MNHEY and CDR2 is SVGAGI in the germline V gene. Written as DNA, the CDR3 is TGTGCCAGCAGTTACACCGGGGTCTCTGGAAACACCATATATTTT. This sequence encodes CASSYTGVSGNTIYF.

This chain links TRBV5-1 with TRBJ1-6; D gene uncertain. The CDR3 contains 14 residues. The V end lost 2 bases, the J end lost 0 bases, and 3 bases lay between the germline ends. Germline-derived CDR1 and CDR2 are SGHRS and YFSETQ. CDR3 sequence reads: CASSFNSYNSPLHF. CDR3 DNA: TGCGCCAGCAGCTTTAACTCCTATAATTCACCCCTCCACTTT.

CDR3 DNA: TGTGCCAGCAGTCCACCGACAGGGCCGCTCGCGAACACCGGGGAGCTGTTTTTT. It translates to CASSPPTGPLANTGELFF. The J gene is TRBJ2-2, the V gene TRBV27; 7 nucleotides agree with TRBD1. V shed 5 bases, J shed 0 bases, and the junction held 12 bases outside the gene matches. There are 18 residues in the CDR3. Germline-derived CDR1 and CDR2 are MNHEY and SMNVEV (reference sequence).